The TCR beta chain described here comes from a study of identical twins (dated by TCRdb to the mid-2010s). The study in broad terms: To test whether fetal clonotypes persist, this study deep-sequenced TCR alpha and beta repertoires from monozygotic twins, from unrelated adults of various ages, and from cord blood. Replicate twin experiments were performed at different times using different library preparation protocols to rule out contamination.

The full study reports these points: In beta out-of-frame sequences, excess twin sharing was weaker, because having fewer shared sequences lowered the signal-to-noise ratio. Invariant T cells such as MAIT and iNKT could partly confound zero-insertion analyses, though diverse VJ usage argued against this for most clonotypes. Because the same donors could not be followed over many years, the conclusions depended on cross-sectional statistical analysis. Out-of-frame TCR alpha sequences shared between twins showed an excess of low generation-probability sequences compared with coincidental sharing between unrelated individuals. Abundant cord blood beta clonotypes had fewer insertions, young adult naive repertoires showed a similar but weaker trend, and memory repertoires showed no such trend. Recombination models systematically underestimated out-of-frame TCR alpha sharing in monozygotic twins but agreed with sharing between unrelated individuals.

Library prep was done by 5' RACE. The reads were generated on an Illumina HiSeq 2000. A universal primer binding site was introduced by template switching, and a unique molecular identifier was present in the final cDNA, enabling accurate counting of TCR cDNA molecules. Specific primers in the conserved constant-segment region were used to synthesize first-strand cDNA for TCR alpha and beta chains. To control for contamination, each cDNA library was double barcoded with a SMART-Mk sample barcode plus Illumina barcodes. TruSeq adapter sequences along with Illumina sample barcodes were introduced in two successive PCR steps. The Illumina HiSeq platform was used with custom primers to sequence TCR alpha and beta cDNA libraries. On the authors' methods: Unique molecular identifiers were extracted from raw reads with MiGEC, and CDR3 positions were determined with MiXCR. For each individual, recombination models were inferred using an EM algorithm with the repgenHMM and IGoR tools. Shared clonotype analysis was performed with the tcR package in R, normalizing sharing by the product of cloneset sizes. Out-of-frame nonproductive sequences were analyzed to study raw recombination free of thymic and clonal selection effects. TCRdb reworked the public reads: Q25 trimming with fastp, MiXCR clone assembly, productive beta chains retained. One record per CDR3 amino acid sequence lists the most common genes and DNA. These V and J calls originate from TCRdb's pipeline instead of the authors' own analysis. The sample table records around 960,000 distinct CDR3 sequences; about 12% of these occur just once. Roughly 1.5% of the sample goes to the ten largest clones.

From the cysteine up to the phenylalanine, the CDR3 has a length of 16 residues. The kept DNA is CDR3 alone, 48 bases in frame from the first base. The junction shows trimming of 5 bases on V and 7 bases on J, and the gene matches do not reach 10 bases of it. Reading the germline V gene (reference sequence) gives CDR1 SEHNR and CDR2 FQNEAQ. This clonotype was observed at least ten times. Its antigen is still unknown. Within one base of it there is no much larger clone, and no base qualities were kept. Only healthy Caucasian donors were included. Three pairs of female monozygotic twins, all aged 18 to 29 years, were included in the twin cohort. Peripheral blood mononuclear cells were used as the source from which RNA for TCR libraries was isolated. The data also belong to a second study, concerning yellow fever vaccine responses in identical twins. As the second study states: The authors reported that the T cell response to vaccination in identical twins appeared partly convergent and partly personalized. Focusing on identical twins, the study followed the T cell clones that responded to the vaccine, and did so with precision.

The clonotype originates from a woman younger than 30 in good health. The V gene is TRBV7-9 and the J gene is TRBJ2-1; 11 middle bases align to TRBD2. Sequenced: PBMCs. The DNA sequence follows: TGTGCCAGCAGCCAGCAACTAGCGGGAGTCGCTAATGAGCAGTTCTTC. This codes for CASSQQLAGVANEQFF.